One and the same sample provided the 23 T cell receptor beta chains below, sequenced in a study of cytomegalovirus exposure and HLA in healthy donors. The study ran its PCR with 60 Vbeta and 13 Jbeta primers. Sequenced by immunoSEQ multiplex PCR; TCRdb stores in-frame clones only, minus some. The profile shows about 59,000 clones, 65% to 75% of them singletons. Sequencing input: PBMCs. Receptor source: a man aged 25 to 40 in good health and CMV-seropositive.

This clone was seen once. The chain uses TRBV5-8 and TRBJ2-3, with TRBD1 matching 7 bases. Trimming at V came to 4 bases and at J to 3 bases, leaving 8 bases not matched to a gene. This CDR3 has 15 amino acids. Germline V lookup: CDR1 SGHTS, CDR2 YDEGEE. The CDR3 bases are TGTGCCAGCAGCCATCGGGACAGAGGGACAGATACGCAGTATTTT. Its protein is CASSHRDRGTDTQYF. The full variable domain, completed using reference TRBV5-8 and TRBJ2-3, is EAGVTQSPTHLIKTRGQQATLRCSPISGHTSVYWYQQALGLGLQFLLWYDEGEERNRGNFPPRFSGRQFPNYSSELNVNALELEDSALYLCASSHRDRGTDTQYFGPGTRLTVL.

This clone was found a few times. This chain uses TRBV4-3 with TRBJ1-1, with D possibly matching TRBD1 (5 bases). V lost 4 bases, J lost 6 bases, and 12 bases lay in between. CDR1 and CDR2 from the germline V gene are LGHNA and YSLEER. This CDR3 has 13 residues. This CDR3 reads CASSPLQGPEAFF. The CDR3 region has the DNA TGCGCCAGCAGCCCTCTTCAGGGCCCTGAAGCTTTCTTT.

The chain combines TRBV19 with TRBJ1-1; D gene uncertain. CDR1 and CDR2 from the germline V gene are LNHDA and SQIVND (reference sequence). The CDR3 sequence is 15 residues long. Trimming pared 3 bases from V and 1 base from J, leaving 12 bases between. CDR3 residues: CASSMGVGKNTEAFF. The CDR3 coding sequence is TGTGCCAGTAGTATGGGAGTGGGCAAGAACACTGAAGCTTTCTTT.

The chain combines TRBV9 with TRBJ1-6; weak D call: TRBD1 (5 bases). The CDR3 loop spans 15 amino acids. Germline V lookup: CDR1 SGDLS, CDR2 YYNGEE. Trimming cost V 4 bases and J 13 bases, with 21 bases left between them. The DNA of the CDR3 is TGTGCCAGCAGCCCGGGGGGGGACGCCGAATTTCCCCTCCACTTT. Translated: CASSPGGDAEFPLHF.

DNA for the CDR3: TGTGCCAGCAGCTTGGGGCCAAACGAGCAGTACTTC. This codes for CASSLGPNEQYF. V usage is TRBV7-6 and J usage is TRBJ2-7, with D maybe TRBD1 (5 bases). The CDR3 covers 12 residues. V lost 3 bases to trimming and J lost 5 bases, with 8 bases between them. Looked up from germline, CDR1 is SGHVS and CDR2 is FNYEAQ.

The gene calls are TRBV6-1 and TRBJ2-5, with no clear D. The J call may not be correct, given that the DNA end is closer to TRBJ2-7. From germline, CDR1 is MNHNS and CDR2 SASEGT. The CDR3 totals 13 residues. Here the CDR3 DNA reads TGTGCCAGCACGGCCTGGAGCTCCTACGAGCAGTACTTC. Encoded protein: CASTAWSSYEQYF.

This clone was counted only a few times. The chain employs TRBV6-6 and TRBJ1-4; D not certain. This CDR3 has 12 residues. Trimming pared 6 bases from V and 5 bases from J, leaving 7 bases between. Germline CDR1 MNHNY, CDR2 SVGAGI (reference sequence). This CDR3 reads CASRGRNEKLFF. Written as DNA, the CDR3 is TGTGCCAGCAGGGGGAGAAATGAAAAACTGTTTTTT.

The gene calls are TRBV9 and TRBJ1-1, with D possibly being TRBD1 (6 bases). V lost 2 bases and J 4 bases, leaving 18 bases between the germline ends. The germline gives CDR1 SGDLS, CDR2 YYNGEE. The CDR3 spans 16 residues. CDR3 bases: TGTGCCAGCAGCGTGAGGGGGGGGGCGCAGGCCACTGAAGCTTTCTTT. Amino acids: CASSVRGGAQATEAFF.

The rearrangement links TRBV6-6 to TRBJ1-5, with a possible D match to TRBD1 (6 bases). Trimming took 6 bases from V and 6 from J, leaving 21 bases between them. CDR1 is MNHNY, CDR2 SVGAGI, per germline (reference sequence). This CDR3 region has 16 residues. The CDR3 DNA reads TGTGCCAGCAGCCCCACACCAGGGGTGATCGGTCAGCCCCAGCATTTT. Translation: CASSPTPGVIGQPQHF.

As for this clone: Sequence at one end of the junction differs from germline and may be a read error. The chain joins TRBV6-5 to TRBJ1-5; the match to TRBD1 covers 8 bases. Germline V gives CDR1 MNHEY, CDR2 SVGAGI. This CDR3 is built from 14 residues. The chain's CDR3 is CASRPRQGSQLQHF. CDR3 coding DNA: TGTGCCAGCAGACCTAGACAGGGGAGTCAGCTCCAGCATTTT.

V usage is TRBV30 and J usage is TRBJ1-3; D call uncertain. V lost 8 bases, J lost 6 bases, and 23 bases lay in between. Germline V gene sequence: CDR1 GTSNPN, CDR2 SVGIG (reference sequence). The CDR3 sequence is 15 residues long. In DNA form, the CDR3 reads TGTGCCAGAGGACCGGACGGACTCAATTTAAACACCATATATTTT. Protein sequence: CARGPDGLNLNTIYF.

This clone was counted between two and nine times. The chain uses TRBV4-3 and TRBJ1-1; D gene uncertain. V was clipped by 4 bases and J by 3 bases, with 12 bases between them. This CDR3 contains 14 residues. CDR1 is LGHNA and CDR2 is YSLEER in the germline V gene. The CDR3 reads CASSPLGEDTEAFF. CDR3 bases: TGCGCCAGCAGCCCCCTCGGGGAGGACACTGAAGCTTTCTTT.

V gene TRBV30 combines with J gene TRBJ2-1; 7 bases agree with TRBD2. This CDR3 is built from 13 residues. Germline CDR1 and CDR2: GTSNPN and SVGIG (reference sequence). The trim removed 7 bases at V and 8 bases at J, leaving 11 bases unmatched. CDR3 DNA: TGTGCCTCTGGGGGAGGGGATGTCGATGAGCAGTTCTTC. Its translation: CASGGGDVDEQFF.

This chain joins TRBV4-2 and TRBJ2-7; 7 bases match TRBD2. Losses at the gene ends were 3 bases for V and 4 bases for J; bases not matched to a gene: 9. Germline CDR1 reads LGHNA; CDR2 reads YNFKEQ. This CDR3 has 15 residues. CDR3 coding DNA: TGTGCCAGCAGCCAGGGGGGGGACCCCGCGTACGAGCAGTACTTC. As protein: CASSQGGDPAYEQYF.

V gene TRBV30 combines with J gene TRBJ1-2; TRBD1 is a possible D gene (5 bases). The CDR3 extends over 14 amino acids. Trimming took off 0 bases at V and 5 bases at J, with 13 bases between the two ends. Germline loops: CDR1 GTSNPN, CDR2 SVGIG (reference sequence). Written as DNA, the CDR3 is TGTGCCTGGAGTGTACACAGGTTGATATATGGCTACACCTTC. Amino acids: CAWSVHRLIYGYTF.

The gene calls are TRBV6-5 and TRBJ1-1, with 8 bases identical to TRBD1. Germline V gives CDR1 MNHEY, CDR2 SVGAGI. Trimming cost V 10 bases and J 0 bases; bases outside gene matches: 4. This CDR3 contains 13 residues. The CDR3 DNA follows: TGTGCCACCAAGACAGGGGTGAACACTGAAGCTTTCTTT. As protein: CATKTGVNTEAFF.

This chain links TRBV30 with TRBJ2-3, with 7 bases that match TRBD1. The germline CDR1 and CDR2 sequences are GTSNPN and SVGIG (reference sequence). V gave up 4 bases and J gave up 6 bases; unmatched junction bases: 4. The CDR3 covers 12 residues. In nucleotides, the CDR3 is TGTGCCTGGAATAGGGGGCGGGATACGCAGTATTTT. As protein: CAWNRGRDTQYF.

The chain has TRBV5-4 and TRBJ1-5, with D perhaps matching TRBD1 (5 bases). This CDR3 region has 15 residues. Germline V gene lookup returns CDR1 SGHNT and CDR2 YYREEE (reference sequence). Trimming shortened V by 4 bases and J by 7 bases, and 18 bases separated the two germline ends. CDR3 sequence reads: CASSPGIDPRQPQHF. CDR3 nucleotide sequence: TGTGCCAGCAGCCCAGGGATCGATCCCAGACAGCCCCAGCATTTT.

This clone was seen only once. This chain joins TRBV11-2 and TRBJ1-1; 7 nucleotides match TRBD1. Trimming cost V 1 base and J 5 bases; bases outside gene matches: 4. The CDR3 runs 14 residues. In germline, CDR1 is SGHAT, CDR2 FQNNGV. The CDR3 spells CASSLGGGGTEAFF. The CDR3 bases are TGTGCCAGCAGCTTAGGAGGGGGCGGAACTGAAGCTTTCTTT.

The rearrangement links TRBV29-1 to TRBJ1-1; 7 bases fit TRBD1. Trimming removed 4 bases from V and 1 base from J; junction bases left unmatched: 3. The germline CDR1 and CDR2 sequences are SQVTM and ANQGSEA. The CDR3 extends over 13 amino acids. CDR3 sequence (DNA): TGCAGCGTTGGGGGACAGACGAACACTGAAGCTTTCTTT. This gives the protein CSVGGQTNTEAFF.

The chain combines TRBV2 with TRBJ2-3; D not resolved. Germline V gives CDR1 SNHLY, CDR2 FYNNEI. V was cut by 5 bases and J by 6 bases, with 9 bases left in between. The CDR3 has 12 amino acids. The CDR3 coding sequence is TGTGCCAGCAGTTTTAGTGCGGATACGCAGTATTTT. This gives the protein CASSFSADTQYF.

As concerns this clone: At one end, the junction sequence differs from germline, possibly due to a read error. The chain employs TRBV19 and TRBJ1-4; 10 positions agree with TRBD1. The CDR3 has 16 residues. Germline CDR1 and CDR2: LNHDA and SQIVND (reference sequence). The CDR3 region is CASSINVWDRGEKLLF. The CDR3 region has the DNA TGTGCCAGTAGTATCAACGTATGGGACAGGGGCGAAAAACTGCTTTTT.

This chain connects TRBV7-2 to TRBJ2-3; D gene ambiguous. Trimming removed 6 bases at V and 4 bases at J, with 8 bases between. Germline lookup yields CDR1 SGHTA and CDR2 FQGNSA. The CDR3 covers 12 residues. The CDR3 DNA sequence: TGTGCCAGCAGTCGCCAGTCAGATACGCAGTATTTT. It yields the protein CASSRQSDTQYF.